The 30 T cell receptor beta chains listed next were all sequenced from one sample in a study of OX40 agonist ivuxolimab in advanced cancers. TCRdb's table, derived via immunoSEQ multiplex PCR, lists solely in-frame clones and lacks some. Of 50,000 to 65,000 clones in the sample, less than 85% are singletons; the top ten hold about 3.7%. The sample in question was CD4+ or CD8+ T cells sorted from blood, obtained in a trial of the OX40 agonist ivuxolimab. All receptors come from an adult with an advanced solid tumor such as melanoma, head and neck, liver or kidney cancer.

This chain uses TRBV6-1 with TRBJ2-7; tentatively, D is TRBD1 (6 bases). Germline-derived CDR1 and CDR2 are MNHNS and SASEGT. Between the trimmed V and J ends, which lost 6 bases and 7 bases, there was a span of 13 bases. The CDR3 length is 12 residues. CDR3 loop: CASRPQGTEQYF. Here the CDR3 DNA reads TGTGCCAGCAGACCACAGGGTACAGAGCAGTACTTC.

The V gene is TRBV28, the J gene TRBJ2-1; the D is unclear. Germline CDR1 reads MDHEN; CDR2 reads SYDVKM. Trimming shortened V by 5 bases and J by 7 bases, and 15 bases separated the two germline ends. The CDR3 length is 14 residues. In nucleotides, the CDR3 is TGTGCCAGCAGTGACGTCTTTGGTCAGAATGAGCAGTTCTTC. Protein product: CASSDVFGQNEQFF.

The chain has TRBV5-1 and TRBJ1-5, with D possibly matching TRBD1 (6 bases). CDR1 is SGHRS, CDR2 YFSETQ, per germline. The V end lost 0 bases, the J end lost 6 bases, and 10 bases lay between the germline ends. The CDR3 totals 14 residues. In nucleotides, the CDR3 is TGCGCCAGCAGCTTGGGTCAGGGGAGTCAGCCCCAGCATTTT. This encodes CASSLGQGSQPQHF.

This clone came up once. The genes are TRBV18 and TRBJ1-1, with D hard to call. The CDR3 consists of 15 residues. The germline gives CDR1 KGHSH, CDR2 LQKENI. V dropped 2 bases and J dropped 0 bases, with 10 bases sitting between them. As DNA, the CDR3 is TGTGCCAGCTCACCAGGGTATGGGATGAACACTGAAGCTTTCTTT. Translating gives CASSPGYGMNTEAFF.

This rearrangement joins TRBV7-2 to TRBJ1-1; 8 nucleotides match TRBD1. Trimming at V came to 3 bases and at J to 0 bases, leaving 3 bases not matched to a gene. The length of the CDR3 is 15 residues. Germline V lookup: CDR1 SGHTA, CDR2 FQGNSA. The CDR3 loop reads CASSFGTGLNTEAFF. In nucleotides, the CDR3 is TGTGCCAGCAGCTTTGGGACAGGTTTGAACACTGAAGCTTTCTTT.

In this sample, this clone turned up once. The J gene is TRBJ2-1, the V gene TRBV7-9; 11 bases map to TRBD1. Germline V lookup: CDR1 SEHNR, CDR2 FQNEAQ (reference sequence). This CDR3 region has 17 residues. Trimming removed 2 bases from V and 8 bases from J; junction bases left unmatched: 11. CDR3 loop: CASSLLRADRGLDEQFF. In DNA, the CDR3 is TGTGCCAGCAGCTTATTGCGTGCGGACAGGGGGCTCGATGAGCAGTTCTTC.

This rearrangement joins TRBV6-5 to TRBJ1-5; D may be TRBD1 (5 bases). Germline CDR1 is MNHEY and CDR2 is SVGAGI. The CDR3 is made up of 15 amino acids. Trimming removed 8 bases from V and 6 bases from J, with 20 bases in between. This CDR3 is CASWDGSMGSQPQHF. The CDR3 DNA is TGTGCCAGCTGGGACGGGTCGATGGGGAGTCAGCCCCAGCATTTT.

The chain combines TRBV5-4 with TRBJ1-1; TRBD1 matches at 10 bases. The CDR3 totals 15 residues. V was clipped by 3 bases and J by 5 bases; unmatched bases: 7. Germline V lookup: CDR1 SGHNT, CDR2 YYREEE (reference sequence). The chain's CDR3 is CASSSDRGRMTEAFF. The CDR3 coding sequence is TGTGCCAGCAGCTCAGACAGGGGGCGCATGACTGAAGCTTTCTTT.

The chain carries TRBV10-2 and TRBJ2-5; 10 bases agree with TRBD1. CDR1 and CDR2 from the germline V gene are WSHSY and SAAADI. After removal of 4 bases from V and 1 base from J, the junction contained 3 bases not matched to a gene. This CDR3 spans 15 amino acids. The DNA for the CDR3 is TGCGCCAGCAGTGCCGGGACAGGGGCCCAAGAGACCCAGTACTTC. Its protein is CASSAGTGAQETQYF.

This chain uses TRBV19 with TRBJ1-5; 8 bases match TRBD1. The CDR3 covers 17 residues. Germline V lookup: CDR1 LNHDA, CDR2 SQIVND (reference sequence). The ends lost 8 bases at V and 1 base at J; junction bases unmatched: 13. The CDR3 region is CASGSGGRLASNQPQHF. CDR3 coding DNA: TGTGCCAGTGGCTCAGGGGGCCGGTTAGCGAGCAATCAGCCCCAGCATTTT.

The chain combines TRBV29-1 with TRBJ1-3; no definite D call. The CDR3 is 12 amino acids. The ends were cut back, 5 bases at V and 0 bases at J, with 5 bases in the middle. Germline V gene data show CDR1 as SQVTM and CDR2 as ANQGSEA. The CDR3 loop reads CSVRNSGNTIYF. In nucleotides, the CDR3 is TGCAGCGTTCGCAACTCTGGAAACACCATATATTTT.

This clone was seen only once. The chain has TRBV19 and TRBJ2-7; tentatively, D is TRBD1 (6 bases). Germline loops: CDR1 LNHDA, CDR2 SQIVND (reference sequence). V was shortened by 8 bases and J by 6 bases, with 20 bases between the two germline ends. This CDR3 is 14 amino acids long. The CDR3 region is CASALTGPESEQYF. CDR3 coding DNA: TGTGCCAGTGCCCTAACAGGGCCTGAAAGCGAGCAGTACTTC. The whole variable domain, remainder taken from reference TRBV19 and TRBJ2-7, is DGGITQSPKYLFRKEGQNVTLSCEQNLNHDAMYWYRQDPGQGLRLIYYSQIVNDFQKGDIAEGYSVSREKKESFPLTVTSAQKNPTAFYLCASALTGPESEQYFGPGTRLTVT.

This clone turned up a few times. V and J are TRBV6-5 and TRBJ1-2; D is uncertain. CDR3 length: 15 residues. V was clipped by 0 bases and J by 0 bases, with 8 bases between them. Germline CDR1 reads MNHEY; CDR2 reads SVGAGI. Written as DNA, the CDR3 is TGTGCCAGCAGTTACTCGACCCCGTCTAACTATGGCTACACCTTC. Translating it yields CASSYSTPSNYGYTF.

The genes are TRBV28 and TRBJ2-7; unclear D gene. Germline V gene sequence: CDR1 MDHEN, CDR2 SYDVKM. This CDR3 is 14 amino acids long. The CDR3 protein is CAINRPNKAYEQYF. DNA of the CDR3: TGTGCTATTAACCGCCCTAACAAGGCCTACGAGCAGTACTTC.

The chain combines TRBV27 with TRBJ1-3; D is ambiguous. V lost 3 bases and J 1 base, leaving 4 bases between the germline ends. This CDR3 is built from 13 residues. Germline values: CDR1 MNHEY, CDR2 SMNVEV (reference sequence). This CDR3 reads CASSFASGNTIYF. CDR3 coding DNA: TGTGCCAGCAGTTTCGCGTCTGGAAACACCATATATTTT.

Only one count was recorded for this clone. The rearrangement joins TRBV5-1 to TRBJ2-5, with 9 bases lining up with TRBD1. Germline V gene sequence: CDR1 SGHRS, CDR2 YFSETQ. The CDR3 has 15 residues. Trimming removed 4 bases from V and 3 bases from J; junction bases left unmatched: 7. Written as DNA, the CDR3 is TGCGCCAGCAGCCCACTACAGGGGGCGGAAGAGACCCAGTACTTC. Its translation is CASSPLQGAEETQYF. The complete variable domain, with remaining parts taken from reference TRBV5-1 and TRBJ2-5, reads KAGVTQTPRYLIKTRGQQVTLSCSPISGHRSVSWYQQTPGQGLQFLFEYFSETQRNKGNFPGRFSGRQFSNSRSEMNVSTLELGDSALYLCASSPLQGAEETQYFGPGTRLLVL.

The chain employs TRBV18 and TRBJ2-7; perhaps TRBD1 as D (6 bases). V shed 6 bases and J shed 2 bases, with 23 bases lying between them. The CDR3 covers 17 residues. Germline V gene lookup returns CDR1 KGHSH and CDR2 LQKENI. The CDR3 here is CASSPAVTGYGPYEQYF. Here the CDR3 DNA reads TGTGCCAGCTCCCCCGCTGTAACAGGGTATGGACCCTACGAGCAGTACTTC.

The chain couples TRBV27 to TRBJ2-1, with a possible D match to TRBD2 (6 bases). Trimming left V 0 bases short and J 4 bases short, with 16 bases between. CDR3 length: 17 residues. Germline V gene sequence: CDR1 MNHEY, CDR2 SMNVEV (reference sequence). CDR3 sequence (DNA): TGTGCCAGCAGTTTATCGATCTGGCAGGGAGGTTACAATGAGCAGTTCTTC. It is translated as CASSLSIWQGGYNEQFF.

The V call is TRBV19, the J call TRBJ2-3; D not resolved. The CDR3 loop spans 14 amino acids. Trimming pared 6 bases from V and 4 bases from J, leaving 14 bases between. The germline CDR1 and CDR2 sequences are LNHDA and SQIVND (reference sequence). The CDR3 DNA reads as TGTGCCAGTAGCTCTAGACCCTCCGCAGATACGCAGTATTTT. Amino acid sequence: CASSSRPSADTQYF.

The rearrangement links TRBV18 to TRBJ1-1; D is undetermined. The CDR3 spans 14 residues. The ends were cut back, 1 base at V and 5 bases at J, with 11 bases in the middle. CDR1 KGHSH and CDR2 LQKENI come from the germline V gene. The CDR3 DNA sequence: TGTGCCAGCTCACCACGGGGTGGGGAAACTGAAGCTTTCTTT. It specifies CASSPRGGETEAFF.

This chain joins TRBV11-3 and TRBJ2-1, with D hard to call. Germline V gene data show CDR1 as SGHNT and CDR2 as YENEEA. CDR3 length: 14 amino acids. V was trimmed by 5 bases and J by 5 bases, leaving 13 bases between them. Here the CDR3 DNA reads TGTGCCAGCAGCGAAGGGCGGCGTAACAATGAGCAGTTCTTC. As protein: CASSEGRRNNEQFF.

The CDR3 spells CASSRGTVRLYNEQFF. The CDR3, as DNA: TGTGCCAGTAGTAGGGGGACAGTAAGACTCTACAATGAGCAGTTCTTC. V is TRBV19 and J is TRBJ2-1, with 7 bases lining up with TRBD1. The length of the CDR3 is 16 residues. The junction had 9 bases not matched to a gene; V was cut back by 4 bases and J by 3 bases. The germline CDR1 and CDR2 sequences are LNHDA and SQIVND (reference sequence).

The V and J genes are TRBV5-3 and TRBJ2-3, with a weak D call TRBD2 (6 bases). TRBV5-3 is annotated as an ORF whose role is uncertain. V was clipped by 8 bases and J by 5 bases, with 12 bases between them. The CDR3 runs to 12 residues. CDR3: CASTGAVDTQYF. In DNA form, the CDR3 reads TGTGCCAGCACGGGAGCGGTAGATACGCAGTATTTT.

The chain links TRBV5-6 to TRBJ2-2; TRBD1 might be the D (6 bases). Looked up from germline, CDR1 is SGHDT and CDR2 is YYEEEE. The CDR3 has 14 residues. Trimming removed 5 bases at V and 4 bases at J, with 12 bases between. The CDR3, as DNA: TGTGCCAGCAGACTCGGACAGATCACCGGGGAGCTGTTTTTT. Translated: CASRLGQITGELFF.

The chain has TRBV19 and TRBJ2-5; D might be TRBD2 (5 bases). The end of the DNA is better explained by TRBJ2-7, so the J call may be wrong. Germline CDR1 and CDR2: LNHDA and SQIVND (reference sequence). CDR3 size: 14 residues. CDR3 sequence: CASSTNTSPGEQYF. The DNA for the CDR3 is TGTGCCAGTAGTACAAATACTAGTCCTGGCGAGCAGTACTTC.

The chain couples TRBV27 to TRBJ2-7, with 10 bases fitting TRBD1. Trimming removed 6 bases from V and 4 bases from J; junction bases left unmatched: 3. This CDR3 contains 13 residues. Germline V gene lookup returns CDR1 MNHEY and CDR2 SMNVEV (reference sequence). CDR3 in amino acids: CASSRQGAYEQYF. The DNA for the CDR3 is TGTGCCAGCAGCCGACAGGGGGCATACGAGCAGTACTTC.

This clone is a singleton in its sample. The chain is built from TRBV5-1 and TRBJ2-7, with TRBD1 identical over 7 bases. Looked up from germline, CDR1 is SGHRS and CDR2 is YFSETQ. This CDR3 is 13 amino acids long. The J segment lost 6 bases and the V segment lost 4 bases, leaving 7 bases of the junction unmatched. CDR3 coding DNA: TGCGCCAGCAGCCGTGACAGGGAAAGCGAGCAGTACTTC. It translates to CASSRDRESEQYF.

This clone was observed a single time. V gene TRBV1 combines with J gene TRBJ2-3; the table's TRBD2 call for D was not verified on the DNA. TRBV1 is a known pseudogene. There are 14 residues in the CDR3. Here the CDR3 DNA reads TGCACCAGCAGCCAAGATATTTGGGTAGCAGCGCAGTATTTT. Amino acid sequence: CTSSQDIWVAAQYF.

The chain employs TRBV28 and TRBJ1-1; D is uncertain. With 5 bases removed from V and 12 bases from J, the gap between germline ends came to 13 bases. Germline CDR1 reads MDHEN; CDR2 reads SYDVKM. The CDR3 runs to 11 residues. The CDR3 is CASSLHFATFF. The CDR3 DNA reads TGTGCCAGCAGTCTCCACTTTGCCACTTTCTTT. The full variable domain, its missing parts supplied by reference TRBV28 and TRBJ1-1, is DVKVTQSSRYLVKRTGEKVFLECVQDMDHENMFWYRQDPGLGLRLIYFSYDVKMKEKGDIPEGYSVSREKKERFSLILESASTNQTSMYLCASSLHFATFFGQGTRLTVV.

The CDR3 DNA reads as TGTGCCAGCAGCGTGAGCTCCTACGAGCAGTACTTC. Its protein is CASSVSSYEQYF. This sequence joins TRBV11-1 and TRBJ2-7; D gene uncertain. V lost 5 bases, J lost 0 bases, and 5 bases lay in between. The CDR3 has 12 amino acids. CDR1 is SGHAT, CDR2 FQDESV, per germline (reference sequence).